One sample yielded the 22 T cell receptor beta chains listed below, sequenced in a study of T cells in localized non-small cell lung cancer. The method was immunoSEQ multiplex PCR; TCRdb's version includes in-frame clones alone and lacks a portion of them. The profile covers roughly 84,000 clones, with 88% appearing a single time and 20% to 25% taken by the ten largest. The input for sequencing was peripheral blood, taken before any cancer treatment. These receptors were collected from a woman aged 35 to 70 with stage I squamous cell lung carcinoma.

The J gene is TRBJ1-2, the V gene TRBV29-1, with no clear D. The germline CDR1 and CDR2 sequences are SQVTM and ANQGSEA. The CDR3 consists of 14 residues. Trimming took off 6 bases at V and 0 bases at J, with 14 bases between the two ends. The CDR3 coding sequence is TGCAGCGTGGAGTTGGAGCTAGCTAACTATGGCTACACCTTC. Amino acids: CSVELELANYGYTF.

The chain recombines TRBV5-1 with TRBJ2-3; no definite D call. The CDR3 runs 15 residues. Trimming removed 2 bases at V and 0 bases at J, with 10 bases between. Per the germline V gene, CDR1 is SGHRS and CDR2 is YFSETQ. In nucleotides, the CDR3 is TGCGCCAGCAGCTTCCGCGGATCTAGCACAGATACGCAGTATTTT. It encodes CASSFRGSSTDTQYF.

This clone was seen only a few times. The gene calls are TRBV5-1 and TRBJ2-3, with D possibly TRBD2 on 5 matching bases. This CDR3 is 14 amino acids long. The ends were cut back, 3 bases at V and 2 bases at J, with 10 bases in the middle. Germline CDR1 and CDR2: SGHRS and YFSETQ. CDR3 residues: CASSWLGDTDTQYF. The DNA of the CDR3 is TGCGCCAGCAGCTGGCTCGGGGACACAGATACGCAGTATTTT.

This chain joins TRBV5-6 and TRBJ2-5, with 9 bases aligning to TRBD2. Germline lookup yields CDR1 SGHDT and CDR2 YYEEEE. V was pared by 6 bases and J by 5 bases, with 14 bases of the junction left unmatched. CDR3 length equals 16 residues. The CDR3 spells CASTIAGGGAWETQYF. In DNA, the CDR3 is TGTGCCAGCACCATCGCCGGCGGGGGGGCCTGGGAGACCCAGTACTTC.

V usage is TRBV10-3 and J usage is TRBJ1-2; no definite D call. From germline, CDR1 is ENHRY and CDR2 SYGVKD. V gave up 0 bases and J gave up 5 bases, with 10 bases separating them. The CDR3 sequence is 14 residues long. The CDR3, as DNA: TGTGCCATCAGTGAGTCGTTGGCAGGTTATGGCTACACCTTC. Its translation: CAISESLAGYGYTF.

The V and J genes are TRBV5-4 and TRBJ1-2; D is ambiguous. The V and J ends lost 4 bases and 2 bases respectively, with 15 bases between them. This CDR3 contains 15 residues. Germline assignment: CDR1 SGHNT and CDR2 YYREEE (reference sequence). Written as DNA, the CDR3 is TGTGCCAGCAGCCCCCACCCCGGAGGGAACTATGGCTACACCTTC. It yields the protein CASSPHPGGNYGYTF.

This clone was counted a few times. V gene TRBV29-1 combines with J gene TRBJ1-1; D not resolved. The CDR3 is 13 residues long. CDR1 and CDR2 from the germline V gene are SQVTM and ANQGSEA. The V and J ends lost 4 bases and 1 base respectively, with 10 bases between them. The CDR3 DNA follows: TGCAGCGTTGTTGGCCCTACGAACACTGAAGCTTTCTTT. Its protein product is CSVVGPTNTEAFF.

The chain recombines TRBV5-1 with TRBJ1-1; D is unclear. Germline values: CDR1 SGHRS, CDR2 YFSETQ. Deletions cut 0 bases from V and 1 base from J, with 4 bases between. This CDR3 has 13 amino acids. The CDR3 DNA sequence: TGCGCCAGCAGCTTGGGGACGAACACTGAAGCTTTCTTT. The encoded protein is CASSLGTNTEAFF.

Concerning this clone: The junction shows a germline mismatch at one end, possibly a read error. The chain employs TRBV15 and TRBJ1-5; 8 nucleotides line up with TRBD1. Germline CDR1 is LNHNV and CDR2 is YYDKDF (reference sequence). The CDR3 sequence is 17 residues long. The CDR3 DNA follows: TGTGCCACAAGCAGCCCCCCCGGGACAGGCAGCAATCAGCCCCAGCATTTT. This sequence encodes CATSSPPGTGSNQPQHF.

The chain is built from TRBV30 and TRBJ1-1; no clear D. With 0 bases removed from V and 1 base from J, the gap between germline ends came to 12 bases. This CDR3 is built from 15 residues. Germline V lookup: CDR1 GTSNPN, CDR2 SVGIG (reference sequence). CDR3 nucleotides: TGTGCCTGGAGTGTGGATCTACGGACGAACACTGAAGCTTTCTTT. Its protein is CAWSVDLRTNTEAFF.

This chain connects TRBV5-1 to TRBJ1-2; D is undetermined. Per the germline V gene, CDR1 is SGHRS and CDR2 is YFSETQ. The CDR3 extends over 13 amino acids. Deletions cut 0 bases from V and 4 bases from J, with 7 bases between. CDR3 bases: TGCGCCAGCAGCTTGGACCCTTTCTATGGCTACACCTTC. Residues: CASSLDPFYGYTF.

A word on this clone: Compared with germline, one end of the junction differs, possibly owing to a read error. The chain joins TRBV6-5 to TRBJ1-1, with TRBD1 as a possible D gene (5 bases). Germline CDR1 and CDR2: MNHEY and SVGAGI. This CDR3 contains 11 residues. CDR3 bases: TGTGCCAGCAGTGAAGCGGTCCAGGGAATCTTT. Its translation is CASSEAVQGIF.

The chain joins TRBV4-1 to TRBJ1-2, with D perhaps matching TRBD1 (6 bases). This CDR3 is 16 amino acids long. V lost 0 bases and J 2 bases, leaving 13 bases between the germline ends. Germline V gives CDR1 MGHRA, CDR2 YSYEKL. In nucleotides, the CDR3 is TGCGCCAGCAGCCAAGATTATCAGGGGCAGAACTATGGCTACACCTTC. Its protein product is CASSQDYQGQNYGYTF.

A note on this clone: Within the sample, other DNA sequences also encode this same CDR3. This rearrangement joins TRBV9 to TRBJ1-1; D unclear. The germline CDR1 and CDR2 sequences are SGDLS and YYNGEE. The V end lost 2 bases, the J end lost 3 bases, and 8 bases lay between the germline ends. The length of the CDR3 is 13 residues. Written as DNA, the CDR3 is TGTGCCAGCAGCGTCGATGACGACACTGAAGCTTTCTTT. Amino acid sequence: CASSVDDDTEAFF. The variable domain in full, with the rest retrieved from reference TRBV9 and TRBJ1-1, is DSGVTQTPKHLITATGQRVTLRCSPRSGDLSVYWYQQSLDQGLQFLIQYYNGEERAKGNILERFSAQQFPDLHSELNLSSLELGDSALYFCASSVDDDTEAFFGQGTRLTVV.

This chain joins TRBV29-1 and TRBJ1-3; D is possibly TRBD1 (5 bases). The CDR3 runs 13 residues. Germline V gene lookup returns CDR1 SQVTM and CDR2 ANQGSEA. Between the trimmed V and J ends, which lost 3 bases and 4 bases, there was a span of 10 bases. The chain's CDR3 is CSVDGGGGNTIYF. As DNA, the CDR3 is TGCAGCGTTGATGGGGGTGGCGGAAACACCATATATTTT.

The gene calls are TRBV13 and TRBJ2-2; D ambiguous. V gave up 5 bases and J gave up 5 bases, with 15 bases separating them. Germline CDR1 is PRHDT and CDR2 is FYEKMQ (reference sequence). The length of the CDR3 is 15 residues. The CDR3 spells CASSVAPGSTGELFF. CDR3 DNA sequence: TGTGCCAGCAGCGTAGCTCCGGGTTCTACCGGGGAGCTGTTTTTT.

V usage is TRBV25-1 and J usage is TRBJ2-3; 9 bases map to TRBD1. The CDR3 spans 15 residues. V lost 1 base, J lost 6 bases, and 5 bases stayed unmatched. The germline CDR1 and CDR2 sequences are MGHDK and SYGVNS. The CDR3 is CASSELGQGMDTQYF. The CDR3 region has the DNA TGTGCCAGCAGTGAATTGGGACAGGGCATGGATACGCAGTATTTT.

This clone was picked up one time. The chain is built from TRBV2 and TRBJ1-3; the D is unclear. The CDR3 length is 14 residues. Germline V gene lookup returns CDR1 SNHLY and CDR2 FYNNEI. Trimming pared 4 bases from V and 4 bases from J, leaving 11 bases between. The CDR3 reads CASSGGRAGNTIYF. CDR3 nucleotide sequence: TGTGCCAGCAGTGGAGGGAGGGCAGGAAACACCATATATTTT. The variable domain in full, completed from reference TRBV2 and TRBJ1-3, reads EPEVTQTPSHQVTQMGQEVILRCVPISNHLYFYWYRQILGQKVEFLVSFYNNEISEKSEIFDDQFSVERPDGSNFTLKIRSTKLEDSAMYFCASSGGRAGNTIYFGEGSWLTVV.

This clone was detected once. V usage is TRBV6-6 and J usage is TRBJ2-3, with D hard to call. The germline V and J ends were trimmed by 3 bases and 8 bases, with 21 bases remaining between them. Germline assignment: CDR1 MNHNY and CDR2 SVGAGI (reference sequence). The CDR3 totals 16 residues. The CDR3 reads CASSYSSSRLVVTQYF. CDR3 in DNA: TGTGCCAGCAGTTATAGTTCGTCAAGGCTCGTCGTTACGCAGTATTTT.

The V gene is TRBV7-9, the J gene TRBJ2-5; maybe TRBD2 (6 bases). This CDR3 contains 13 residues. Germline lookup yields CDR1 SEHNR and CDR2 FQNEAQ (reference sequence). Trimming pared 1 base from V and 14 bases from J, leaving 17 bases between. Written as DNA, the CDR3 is TGTGCCAGCAGCTTAGATGCGGGGCAAGGACCCTACTTC. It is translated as CASSLDAGQGPYF.

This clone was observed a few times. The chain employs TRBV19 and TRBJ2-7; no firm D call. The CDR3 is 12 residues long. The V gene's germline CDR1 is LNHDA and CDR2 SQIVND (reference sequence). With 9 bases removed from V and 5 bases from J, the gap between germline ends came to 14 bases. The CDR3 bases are TGTGCCAGCCAAGACTTATCCCACGAGCAGTACTTC. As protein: CASQDLSHEQYF.

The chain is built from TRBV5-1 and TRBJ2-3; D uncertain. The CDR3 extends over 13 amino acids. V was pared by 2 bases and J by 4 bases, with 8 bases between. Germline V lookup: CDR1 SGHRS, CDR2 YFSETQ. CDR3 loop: CASSFLDSDTQYF. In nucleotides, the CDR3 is TGCGCCAGCAGCTTTTTGGATTCAGATACGCAGTATTTT.